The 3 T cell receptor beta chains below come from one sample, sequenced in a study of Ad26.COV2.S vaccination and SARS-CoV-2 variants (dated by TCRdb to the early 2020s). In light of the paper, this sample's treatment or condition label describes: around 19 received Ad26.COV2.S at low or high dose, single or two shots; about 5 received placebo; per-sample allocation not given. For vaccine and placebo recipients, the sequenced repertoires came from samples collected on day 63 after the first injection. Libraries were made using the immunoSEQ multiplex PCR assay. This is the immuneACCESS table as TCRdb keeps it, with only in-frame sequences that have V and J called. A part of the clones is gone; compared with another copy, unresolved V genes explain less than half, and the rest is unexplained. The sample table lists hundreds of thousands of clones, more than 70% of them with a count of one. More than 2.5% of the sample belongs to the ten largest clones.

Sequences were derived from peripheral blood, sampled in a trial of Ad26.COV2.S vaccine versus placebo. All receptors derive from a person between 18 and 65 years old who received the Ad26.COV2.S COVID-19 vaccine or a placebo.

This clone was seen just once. The CDR3 region has the DNA TGTGCCAGCAGCCCGCCCCCCGGGGCAAAACTGTTTTTT. Amino acids: CASSPPPGAKLFF. The chain is built from TRBV6-5 and TRBJ1-4, with D possibly TRBD1 on 5 matching bases. CDR3 length: 13 residues. V lost 6 bases, J lost 10 bases, and 15 bases lay in between. From germline, CDR1 is MNHEY and CDR2 SVGAGI.

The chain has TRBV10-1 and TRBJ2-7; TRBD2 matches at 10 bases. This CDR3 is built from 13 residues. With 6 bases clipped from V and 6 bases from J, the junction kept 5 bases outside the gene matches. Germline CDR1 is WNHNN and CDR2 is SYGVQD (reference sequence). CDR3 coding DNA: TGCGCCAGCAGCAGATGGACTAGCGGCGAGCAGTACTTC. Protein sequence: CASSRWTSGEQYF.

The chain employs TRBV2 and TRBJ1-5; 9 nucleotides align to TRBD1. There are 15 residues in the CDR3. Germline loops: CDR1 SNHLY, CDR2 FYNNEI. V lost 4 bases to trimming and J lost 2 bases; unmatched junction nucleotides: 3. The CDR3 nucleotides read TGTGCCAGCAGTGGACAGGGGGGCGGCAATCAGCCCCAGCATTTT. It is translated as CASSGQGGGNQPQHF.